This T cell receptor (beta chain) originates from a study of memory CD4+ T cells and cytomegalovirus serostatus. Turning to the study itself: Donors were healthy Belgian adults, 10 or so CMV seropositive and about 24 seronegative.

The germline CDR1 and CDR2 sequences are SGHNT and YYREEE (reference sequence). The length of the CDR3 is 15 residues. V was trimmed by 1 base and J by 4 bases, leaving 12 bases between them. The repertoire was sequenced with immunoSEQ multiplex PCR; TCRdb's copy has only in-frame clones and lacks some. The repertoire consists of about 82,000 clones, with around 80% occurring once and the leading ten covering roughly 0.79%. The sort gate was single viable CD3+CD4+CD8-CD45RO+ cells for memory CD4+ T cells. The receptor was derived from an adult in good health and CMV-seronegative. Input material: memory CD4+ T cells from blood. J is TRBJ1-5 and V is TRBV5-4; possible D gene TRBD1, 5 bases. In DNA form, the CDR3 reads TGTGCCAGCAGCTTGACCGGGGCTGGGAATCAGCCCCAGCATTTT. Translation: CASSLTGAGNQPQHF.